The rows below give T cell receptor beta chains drawn from one sample of a study of T cells in Graves' hyperthyroidism and ophthalmopathy. TCRdb passed the multiplex PCR reads through MiXCR, listing each CDR3 protein once. Of more than 450,000 distinct CDR3 sequences in the sample, 20% are singletons; the top ten hold 47%. The specimen sequenced was blood. The origin of the receptors is a man between 35 and 55 years old with Graves' ophthalmopathy. The conserved cysteine and the conserved F or W are not part of the CDR3 here.

v_gene	j_gene	CDR3aa
TRBV7-9	TRBJ2-5	ASSLDLAGREETQY
TRBV28	TRBJ2-5	ASSSAGEGQETQY
TRBV7-2	TRBJ2-7	ASSPHVGYQQY
TRBV28	TRBJ2-7	ASSSKGLWGYEQY
TRBV20-1	TRBJ1-1	SASPLNTEAF
TRBV14	TRBJ1-2	ASSGGVLNYGYT
TRBV7-9	TRBJ2-3	ASSFERQGDGTQY
TRBV20-1	TRBJ2-7	SALKGAGSEQY
TRBV27	TRBJ1-1	ASSSYMNTEAL
TRBV24-1	TRBJ2-6	ATRRQERVLT
TRBV18	TRBJ2-6	ASSDNSGANVLT
TRBV5-6	TRBJ2-1	ASSRYLAGAVNEQF
TRBV2	TRBJ2-7	ASSTSYEQY
TRBV20-1	TRBJ1-1	SVCTENTEAF
TRBV25-1	TRBJ2-1	ASSELRGDEQF
TRBV20-1	TRBJ2-7	SAPRGNQREYEQY
TRBV30	TRBJ1-5	AWSFSQGMGNQPQH
TRBV5-1	TRBJ1-1	ASSWGREAEAF
TRBV28	TRBJ2-2	ASTPGGSAGELF
TRBV9	TRBJ2-7	ASSVDLLSYEQY
TRBV7-3	TRBJ2-1	ASSSGQTHNEQF
TRBV10-3	TRBJ2-2	AISSPTRAGGPGELF
TRBV7-2	TRBJ2-3	ASSSRGYGTDTQY
TRBV7-9	TRBJ1-1	ASGLSGTDRQAF
TRBV6-1	TRBJ2-3	ASSTLGWESGTDTQY
TRBV18	TRBJ1-2	ASSPSYSGTAANYGYT
TRBV20-1	TRBJ2-7	SALAGAPPYEQY
TRBV12-3/TRBV12-4	TRBJ1-1	ASSLGAGGSEAF
TRBV25-1	TRBJ2-1	ASSGRVLAGGNEQF
TRBV20-1	TRBJ1-4	SAPRTGATNEKLF
TRBV28	TRBJ2-7	ASSSHSSDPQGSSSYEQY
TRBV2	TRBJ2-5	ASRTSYIETQY
TRBV5-1	TRBJ2-1	ASSPSGEAPNEQF
TRBV16	TRBJ1-5	ASSRLRTGSNQPQH
TRBV6-1	TRBJ2-7	ASSTGTGSYEQY
TRBV12-3/TRBV12-4	TRBJ1-2	ASSTGVGYT
TRBV7-6	TRBJ2-2	ASREVATNTGELF
TRBV27	TRBJ2-3	ASSLPGAVPDTQY
TRBV7-2	TRBJ1-4	ASSTYRAALEKLF
TRBV20-1	TRBJ1-1	SARGQINTEAF
TRBV2	TRBJ1-5	ASSQDRDYQPQH
TRBV20-1	TRBJ1-1	SARGMGAF
TRBV3-1	TRBJ2-5	ASSWSGTSETQY
TRBV4-1	TRBJ2-4	ASSQPGGLAKNIQY
TRBV3-1	TRBJ2-3	ASSPSRGRGTDTQY
TRBV11-2	TRBJ1-1	ASSLGAGAAAEAF
TRBV7-9	TRBJ1-5	ASSLWSSGGSSNQPQH
TRBV6-2/TRBV6-3	TRBJ1-4	ASSYGTGVEKLF
TRBV20-1	TRBJ2-2	SAGAGTGVTGELF
TRBV20-1	TRBJ2-3	SATGTGNPDTQY
TRBV6-9	TRBJ1-2	ASRLPGQGYT
TRBV10-3	TRBJ1-4	ATQGDEKLF
TRBV5-1	TRBJ1-1	ANSPRGPTEAF
TRBV28	TRBJ1-2	ASNEAEGGYT
TRBV10-3	TRBJ2-5	AISGGGEETQY